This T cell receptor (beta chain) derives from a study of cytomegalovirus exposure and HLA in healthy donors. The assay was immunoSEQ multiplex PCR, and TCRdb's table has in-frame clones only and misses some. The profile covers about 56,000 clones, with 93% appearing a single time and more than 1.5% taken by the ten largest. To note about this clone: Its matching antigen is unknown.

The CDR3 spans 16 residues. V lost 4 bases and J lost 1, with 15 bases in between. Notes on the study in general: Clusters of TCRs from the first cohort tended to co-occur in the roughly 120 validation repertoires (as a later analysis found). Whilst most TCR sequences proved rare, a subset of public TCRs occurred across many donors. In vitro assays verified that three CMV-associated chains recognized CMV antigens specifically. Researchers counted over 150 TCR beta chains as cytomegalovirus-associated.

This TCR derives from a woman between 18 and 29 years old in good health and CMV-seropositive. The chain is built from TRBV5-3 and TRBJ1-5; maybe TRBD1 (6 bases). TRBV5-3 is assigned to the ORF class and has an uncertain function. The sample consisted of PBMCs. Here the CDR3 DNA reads TGTGCCAGAAGCCCGGGGGGACATCGGAGCAATCAGCCCCAGCATTTT. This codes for CARSPGGHRSNQPQHF.